The 27 T cell receptor beta chains below come from one sample, sequenced in a study of blood T cells in healthy people across ages. The authors ran a second PCR of roughly 6 to 12 cycles using a sample-barcoded 5' primer and a J-beta primer mix. From the 5' RACE reads, TCRdb called clonotypes with MiXCR, one entry per CDR3 protein. The table lists around 1.5 million distinct CDR3 sequences, approximately 40% of them singletons. Sequenced: blood. Receptors were obtained from a woman aged 18-29 years in good health.

V and J are TRBV6-2 or TRBV6-3 and TRBJ2-7; D gene unclear. Trimming took 6 bases from V and 5 from J, leaving 14 bases between them. Germline CDR1 and CDR2: MNHEY and SVGEGT. This CDR3 comprises 13 residues. The CDR3 region has the DNA TGTGCCAGCAGCCGCGCCCAGGTGCACGAGCAGTACTTC. Its protein is CASSRAQVHEQYF.

The CDR3 spells CASSLDWRELPYEQYF. DNA of the CDR3: TGTGCCAGCAGCTTAGATTGGCGGGAGCTGCCCTACGAGCAGTACTTC. The rearrangement joins TRBV7-2 to TRBJ2-4, with 7 bases that match TRBD2. The DNA end is more similar to TRBJ2-7, so the J call may be wrong. CDR1 is SGHTA, CDR2 FQGNSA, per germline. This CDR3 is built from 16 residues.

This chain uses TRBV12-5 with TRBJ2-3, with D tentatively TRBD2 (5 bases). Trimming took off 3 bases at V and 0 bases at J, with 13 bases between the two ends. CDR3 length: 16 residues. The V gene's germline CDR1 is LGHNT and CDR2 FRNRAP. CDR3 residues: CASGFCRGFSTDTQYF. The CDR3 DNA follows: TGTGCTAGTGGTTTCTGTCGCGGGTTTAGCACAGATACGCAGTATTTT.

The CDR3 here is CASSSQKRRGPYEQFF. In DNA, the CDR3 is TGTGCCAGCAGCTCACAGAAGAGGAGGGGTCCCTACGAGCAGTTCTTC. This chain connects TRBV7-9 to TRBJ2-1; tentative D call: TRBD2 (6 bases). Germline assignment: CDR1 SEHNR and CDR2 FQNEAQ (reference sequence). V was clipped by 4 bases and J by 10 bases, with 23 bases between them. This CDR3 has 16 residues.

This clonotype has a handful of counts. V is TRBV2 and J is TRBJ2-3, with D possibly matching TRBD2 (5 bases). The CDR3 contains 13 residues. Looked up from germline, CDR1 is SNHLY and CDR2 is FYNNEI. V dropped 4 bases and J dropped 8 bases, with 13 bases sitting between them. CDR3 protein: CASSVSVGSTQYF. The DNA of the CDR3 is TGTGCCAGCAGTGTCAGTGTGGGGAGTACGCAGTATTTT.

This clonotype was recorded at least ten times. The rearrangement uses TRBV6-1 and TRBJ2-1; 7 nucleotides line up with TRBD2. CDR1 is MNHNS, CDR2 SASEGT, per germline. CDR3 length: 14 residues. Trimming cost V 4 bases and J 5 bases; bases outside gene matches: 5. CDR3 protein: CASSAGSGNNEQFF. The CDR3 bases are TGTGCCAGCAGTGCCGGGAGCGGGAACAATGAGCAGTTCTTC.

This chain links TRBV6-1 with TRBJ2-5, with D uncertain. The end of the DNA fits TRBJ2-7 better, so the J call may be wrong. Per the germline V gene, CDR1 is MNHNS and CDR2 is SASEGT. The CDR3 contains 14 residues. The CDR3, as DNA: TGTGCCAGCAGTGAAGCACCATATCCCTACGAGCAGTACTTC. Its translation: CASSEAPYPYEQYF.

This clonotype was seen more than once but under ten times. The CDR3 loop is CASSLLTSAPLYNEQFF. Written as DNA, the CDR3 is TGTGCCAGCAGCTTGTTAACTAGCGCACCCCTCTACAATGAGCAGTTCTTC. This rearrangement joins TRBV5-7 to TRBJ2-1, with 7 positions matching TRBD2. TRBV5-7 is recorded as an ORF, its role being uncertain. The CDR3 totals 17 residues. V was pared by 1 base and J by 3 bases, with 10 bases of the junction left unmatched.

The chain uses TRBV7-8 and TRBJ1-1; unclear D gene. Trimming stripped 1 base from V and 4 bases from J, with 10 bases between. This CDR3 region has 14 residues. The V gene's germline CDR1 is SGHVS and CDR2 FQNEAQ. The CDR3 loop reads CASSLGFGSTEAFF. As DNA, the CDR3 is TGTGCCAGCAGCTTAGGGTTTGGGTCCACTGAAGCTTTCTTT.

This clonotype was found many times. The rearrangement links TRBV5-1 to TRBJ1-2; the match to TRBD1 covers 8 bases. Germline CDR1 is SGHRS and CDR2 is YFSETQ. Germline trimming cut 4 bases from V and 2 bases from J; bases unmatched to any gene: 7. The CDR3 spans 15 residues. The CDR3 protein is CASSISSGGNYGYTF. CDR3 sequence (DNA): TGCGCCAGCAGCATCTCTTCAGGGGGCAACTATGGCTACACCTTC.

The CDR3 nucleotides are TGTGCCAGCAGTTGGGTGCGGGAGACTACCATAGGGGCTGAAGCTTTCTTT. Translated: CASSWVRETTIGAEAFF. The gene calls are TRBV12-3 or TRBV12-4 and TRBJ1-1; possibly TRBD1 for D (5 bases). The CDR3 has 17 amino acids. Trimming shortened V by 4 bases and J by 6 bases, and 24 bases separated the two germline ends.

The chain links TRBV12-3 or TRBV12-4 to TRBJ2-7; TRBD1 matches at 8 bases. This CDR3 is built from 14 residues. J gave up 6 bases and V 6 bases, and 10 bases lay outside the gene matches. The CDR3 sequence: CASSARQGNSEQYF. The CDR3 DNA reads TGTGCCAGCAGCGCTCGACAGGGGAATAGCGAGCAGTACTTC.

The chain employs TRBV25-1 and TRBJ2-5, with 9 bases that match TRBD1. Germline trimming cut 2 bases from V and 5 bases from J; bases unmatched to any gene: 6. Per the germline V gene, CDR1 is MGHDK and CDR2 is SYGVNS. The length of the CDR3 is 15 residues. Written as DNA, the CDR3 is TGTGCCAGCAGTGAAGGGGACAGGGTGGACGAGACCCAGTACTTC. The encoded protein is CASSEGDRVDETQYF.

This chain joins TRBV11-2 and TRBJ2-7, with D possibly matching TRBD2 (7 bases). Trimming took 8 bases from V and 0 from J, leaving 20 bases between them. Germline V gene lookup returns CDR1 SGHAT and CDR2 FQNNGV. The CDR3 sequence is 16 residues long. The CDR3 DNA reads TGTGCCAGCGGCTGGGGTGGCGGGGGCCGCTCCTACGAGCAGTACTTC. Translated: CASGWGGGGRSYEQYF.

This clonotype was counted a single time. CDR3 DNA sequence: TGTGCCAGCCGACAAGCGGGAGGGTTGTACGAGCAGTACTTC. It is translated as CASRQAGGLYEQYF. The chain carries TRBV18 and TRBJ2-7, with TRBD2 matching 10 bases. CDR3 length: 14 amino acids. The germline gives CDR1 KGHSH, CDR2 LQKENI. V shed 8 bases, J shed 4 bases, and the junction held 8 bases outside the gene matches.

The chain has TRBV3-1 and TRBJ1-1; D remains unclear. Germline V lookup: CDR1 LGHDT, CDR2 YNNKEL (reference sequence). The CDR3 covers 15 residues. V dropped 0 bases and J dropped 4 bases, with 12 bases sitting between them. The DNA for the CDR3 is TGTGCCAGCAGCCAAGAAGTAACGTTGGGCACTGAAGCTTTCTTT. It yields the protein CASSQEVTLGTEAFF.

The rearrangement links TRBV6-1 to TRBJ2-5, with 9 bases aligning to TRBD1. The ends lost 6 bases at V and 6 bases at J; junction bases unmatched: 8. This CDR3 has 14 amino acids. CDR1 MNHNS and CDR2 SASEGT come from the germline V gene. The CDR3 spells CASRGMGQGQTQYF. The CDR3 nucleotides read TGTGCCAGCAGGGGTATGGGACAGGGACAGACCCAGTACTTC.

This clonotype appeared a few times. The genes are TRBV7-8 and TRBJ2-1; 9 bases align to TRBD2. The ends lost 6 bases at V and 7 bases at J; junction bases unmatched: 7. The length of the CDR3 is 14 residues. Germline V lookup: CDR1 SGHVS, CDR2 FQNEAQ. CDR3 sequence reads: CASSSGTSRNEQFF. Here the CDR3 DNA reads TGTGCCAGCAGTTCCGGGACTAGCCGGAATGAGCAGTTCTTC.

Ten or more counts support this clonotype. V is TRBV2 and J is TRBJ2-1; 11 bases match TRBD2. The CDR3 sequence is 14 residues long. Per the germline V gene, CDR1 is SNHLY and CDR2 is FYNNEI. V trimming: 6 bases; J trimming: 2 bases; junction bases outside the gene matches: 0. As DNA, the CDR3 is TGTGCCAGCAGGACTAGCGGGACCTACAATGAGCAGTTCTTC. Its translation: CASRTSGTYNEQFF.

The V call is TRBV2, the J call TRBJ1-5; D not certain. Germline-derived CDR1 and CDR2 are SNHLY and FYNNEI. The V gene lost 3 bases and the J gene lost 11 bases, with 14 bases spanning the gap. The CDR3 runs to 13 residues. The CDR3 protein is CASSDFGVRTQHF. For the CDR3, the DNA is TGTGCCAGCAGTGATTTTGGGGTGAGGACCCAGCATTTT.

The gene calls are TRBV7-9 and TRBJ2-1, with 7 bases matching TRBD2. The V gene end was trimmed by 2 bases and the J gene end by 8 bases; junction bases not matched to a gene: 9. Germline lookup yields CDR1 SEHNR and CDR2 FQNEAQ (reference sequence). The CDR3 has 15 amino acids. CDR3 coding DNA: TGTGCCAGCAGCTTATCCGGACTAGATCTGGATGAGCAGTTCTTC. Protein: CASSLSGLDLDEQFF.

This clonotype occurred a few times. The chain is built from TRBV2 and TRBJ2-3; D gene uncertain. The V gene's germline CDR1 is SNHLY and CDR2 FYNNEI. The CDR3 length is 13 residues. Between the trimmed V and J ends, which lost 2 bases and 2 bases, there was a span of 5 bases. DNA for the CDR3: TGTGCCAGCAGTGAAACCCACACAGATACGCAGTATTTT. Residues: CASSETHTDTQYF.

This chain joins TRBV20-1 and TRBJ2-5; 11 bases align to TRBD2. The ends lost 6 bases at V and 2 bases at J; junction bases unmatched: 5. CDR3 size: 14 residues. Germline V CDR1 and CDR2: DFQATT, SNEGSKA (reference sequence). The CDR3 nucleotides read TGCAGTGCCCCCAGGACTAGCGGGCAAGAGACCCAGTACTTC. The encoded protein is CSAPRTSGQETQYF.

This chain connects TRBV5-1 to TRBJ1-4; D gene uncertain. Between the trimmed V and J ends, which lost 5 bases and 7 bases, there was a span of 9 bases. The CDR3 is 12 amino acids. CDR1 is SGHRS, CDR2 YFSETQ, per germline. CDR3 in amino acids: CASSHMGEKLFF. The CDR3 DNA follows: TGCGCCAGCAGTCATATGGGTGAAAAACTGTTTTTT.

V gene TRBV24-1 combines with J gene TRBJ2-3; D tentatively reads TRBD1 or TRBD2 (6 bases each). The CDR3 sequence is 13 residues long. V gave up 7 bases and J gave up 1 base, with 8 bases separating them. The germline gives CDR1 KGHDR, CDR2 SFDVKD. CDR3 sequence: CATRGGGTDTQYF. The CDR3 DNA reads TGTGCCACCAGGGGGGGCGGCACAGATACGCAGTATTTT.

This clonotype showed up just a few times. This chain links TRBV6-1 with TRBJ2-5; 9 bases agree with TRBD2. With V trimmed by 2 bases and J by 0 bases, 7 bases remained unmatched. This CDR3 region has 17 residues. Looked up from germline, CDR1 is MNHNS and CDR2 is SASEGT. The CDR3 loop is CASSESVAGANQETQYF. The CDR3 nucleotides are TGTGCCAGCAGTGAATCGGTAGCGGGGGCCAACCAAGAGACCCAGTACTTC.

The V call is TRBV7-2, the J call TRBJ2-1; weak D call: TRBD1 (6 bases). Looked up from germline, CDR1 is SGHTA and CDR2 is FQGNSA. This CDR3 contains 14 residues. The ends were cut back, 4 bases at V and 14 bases at J, with 21 bases in the middle. The CDR3 DNA sequence: TGTGCCAGCAGCTCGGGGACACTCCCTCTTTCGGAGTTCTTC. Its translation: CASSSGTLPLSEFF.